The source of this T cell receptor (beta chain) is a study of blood T cell repertoires in COVID-19. Trimming took off 5 bases at V and 6 bases at J, with 7 bases between the two ends. In germline, CDR1 is SNHLY, CDR2 FYNNEI. This CDR3 contains 11 residues. Sequencing was performed with immunoSEQ multiplex PCR; in TCRdb, only in-frame clones are kept and a portion is missing. The table has under 300,000 clones, around 90% seen once. The source is a woman between 18 and 29 years old who had recovered from COVID-19. The chain joins TRBV2 to TRBJ1-2, with D unclear. Sequenced sample: PBMCs or T cells enriched from blood (not recorded which). This chain's CDR3 is CASSRLNGYTF. The CDR3 DNA sequence: TGTGCCAGCAGTAGACTTAATGGCTACACCTTC.